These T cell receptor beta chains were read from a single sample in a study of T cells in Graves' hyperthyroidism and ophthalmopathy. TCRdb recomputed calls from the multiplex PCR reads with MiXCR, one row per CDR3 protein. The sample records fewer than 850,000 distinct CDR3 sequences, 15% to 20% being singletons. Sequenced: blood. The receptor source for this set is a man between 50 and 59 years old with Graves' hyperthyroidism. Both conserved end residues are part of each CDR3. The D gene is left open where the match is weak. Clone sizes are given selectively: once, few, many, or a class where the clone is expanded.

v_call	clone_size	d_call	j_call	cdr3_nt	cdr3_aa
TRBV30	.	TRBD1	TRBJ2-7	TGTGCCTGGACCGCCGGGACAGGCCTCTACGAGCAGTACTTC	CAWTAGTGLYEQYF
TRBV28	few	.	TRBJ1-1	TGTGCCGCCAGTTTCCAAAACACTGAAGCTTTCTTT	CAASFQNTEAFF
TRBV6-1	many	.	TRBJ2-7	TGTGCCAGCAGTCGGCTAGCGAAATCCTACGAGCAGTACTTC	CASSRLAKSYEQYF
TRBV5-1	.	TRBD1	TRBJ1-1	TGCGCCAGCAGCTTGCCATCCGGGACAGGGGGTTCTGAAGCTTTCTTT	CASSLPSGTGGSEAFF
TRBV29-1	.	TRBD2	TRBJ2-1	TGCAGCGGAGGACTAGCGGGAGTAGCTGAGCAGTTCTTC	CSGGLAGVAEQFF
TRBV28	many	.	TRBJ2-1	TGTGCCAGCAGTTCAACGGAATCCTACAATGAGCAGTTCTTC	CASSSTESYNEQFF
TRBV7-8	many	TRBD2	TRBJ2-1	TGTGCCAGCAGGATGATAGCGGGAGGAAAGAGCTCCTACAATGAGCAGTTCTTC	CASRMIAGGKSSYNEQFF
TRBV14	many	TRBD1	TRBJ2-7	TGTGCCAGCAGCCAACTGACAGGGAGATTGTACGAGCAGTACTTC	CASSQLTGRLYEQYF
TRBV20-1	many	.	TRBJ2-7	TGCAGTGCTAGAGATTCGATGGGTGGATACGAGCAGTACTTC	CSARDSMGGYEQYF
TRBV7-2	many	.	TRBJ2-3	TGTGCCAGCAGCGTCAGGGGTGGGGTGACAGATACGCAGTATTTT	CASSVRGGVTDTQYF
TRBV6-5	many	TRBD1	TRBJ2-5	TGTGCCAGCAGTTACTTCGGGACAGGGCAAGAGACCCAGTACTTC	CASSYFGTGQETQYF
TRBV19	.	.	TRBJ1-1	TGTGCCAGTAGTATTATTCAGAACACTGAAGCTTTCTTT	CASSIIQNTEAFF
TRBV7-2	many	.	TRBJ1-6	TGTGCCAGCAGCTCCCCCCCGAGTTCACCCCTCCACTTT	CASSSPPSSPLHF
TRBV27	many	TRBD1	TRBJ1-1	TGTGCCAGCATACCAGGGGGCAGGGCTGAAGCTTTCTTT	CASIPGGRAEAFF
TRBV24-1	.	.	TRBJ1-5	TGTGCCACCAGTGACCCGGTTAAAGGGGATCAGCCACAGCATTTT	CATSDPVKGDQPQHF
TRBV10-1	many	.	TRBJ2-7	TGCGCCAGCAGTGAGTCTCGGACTCTATACGAGCAGTACTTC	CASSESRTLYEQYF
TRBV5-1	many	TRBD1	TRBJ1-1	TGCGCCAGCAGCCTGGGACAGGGGTTCACTGAAGCTTTCTTT	CASSLGQGFTEAFF
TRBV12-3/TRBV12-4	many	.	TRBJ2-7	TGTGCCAGCAGTTTATTCGTGAGTTTGTCCTACGAGCAGTACTTC	CASSLFVSLSYEQYF
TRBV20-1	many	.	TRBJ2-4	TGCAGTGCTAGTGAGGGAATCATAGCCAAAAACATTCAGTACTTC	CSASEGIIAKNIQYF
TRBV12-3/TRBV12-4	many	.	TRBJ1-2	TGTGCCACGACTGGGACCGCCGAACTGAACTATGGCTACACCTTC	CATTGTAELNYGYTF
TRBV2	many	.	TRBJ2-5	TGTGCCAGCAAGTGGAGCGCGAGCACCCAAGAGACCCAGTACTTC	CASKWSASTQETQYF
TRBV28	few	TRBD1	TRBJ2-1	TGTGCCAGCAGGTCGCGGACAGGGAGCTCCTACAATGAGCAGTTCTTC	CASRSRTGSSYNEQFF
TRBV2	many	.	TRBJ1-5	TGTGCCAGCAGTGAATTCGGGGGCGGTCAGCCCCAGCATTTT	CASSEFGGGQPQHF
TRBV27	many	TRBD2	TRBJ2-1	TGTGCCAGCAGTTTACCGGGGGGAACCTACAATGAGCAGTTCTTC	CASSLPGGTYNEQFF
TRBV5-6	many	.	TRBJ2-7	TGTGCCAGCAGCTACGGGACGGATGGCTACGAGCAGTACTTC	CASSYGTDGYEQYF
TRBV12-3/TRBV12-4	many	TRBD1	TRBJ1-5	TGTGCCAGCAGTCGGACAGGAAATAGCAATCAGCCCCAGCATTTT	CASSRTGNSNQPQHF
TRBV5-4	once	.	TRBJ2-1	TGTGCCAGCAGCTTACATAGGACTCACGGGGGTGAGCAGTTCTTC	CASSLHRTHGGEQFF
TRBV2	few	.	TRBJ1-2	TGTGCCACCTTGGGGGCCAAAACCGGGAGTTATGGCTACACCTTC	CATLGAKTGSYGYTF
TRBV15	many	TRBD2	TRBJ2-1	TGTGCCACCAGCTCACCGGTTTCGACTAGCGGGACCTACAATGAGCAGTTCTTC	CATSSPVSTSGTYNEQFF
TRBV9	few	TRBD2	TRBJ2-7	TGTGCCAGCAGCTCGGGACTAGCGGGACTCGAGCACGAGCAGTACTTC	CASSSGLAGLEHEQYF
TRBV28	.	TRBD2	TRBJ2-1	TGTGCCAGCAGTTTAGATACTAGCGGGAGGAATGAGCAGTTCTTC	CASSLDTSGRNEQFF
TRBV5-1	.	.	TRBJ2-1	TGCGCCAGCAGCTTGGCCAGAAGATACAATGAGCAGTTCTTC	CASSLARRYNEQFF
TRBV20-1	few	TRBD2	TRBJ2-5	TGCAGTGCTCTCGGGGGAGCGGGAGGCTCCCAAAAGACCCAGTACTTC	CSALGGAGGSQKTQYF
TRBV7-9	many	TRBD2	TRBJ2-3	TGTGCCAGCAGCCTAGGGACTACCTCCCCGACAGATACGCAGTATTTT	CASSLGTTSPTDTQYF
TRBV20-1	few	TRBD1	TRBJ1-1	TGCAGTGCTAGAGATCCCAGGGGACAGATGAACACTGAAGCTTTCTTT	CSARDPRGQMNTEAFF
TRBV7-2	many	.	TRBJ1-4	TGTGCCAGCAGCTTCGGGGGGAACCGGGAAAAACTGTTTTTT	CASSFGGNREKLFF
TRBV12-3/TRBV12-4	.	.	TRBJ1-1	TGTGCCAGCAGACCCCCAGCCGGTCGCACTGAAGCTTTCTTT	CASRPPAGRTEAFF
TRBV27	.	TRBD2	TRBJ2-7	TGTGCCAGCAGTACCGGACTAGCGGGAAACGAGCAGTACTTC	CASSTGLAGNEQYF
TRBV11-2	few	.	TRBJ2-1	TGTGCCAGCAGCTTAGGCGGAAAAAAGCAGTTCTTC	CASSLGGKKQFF
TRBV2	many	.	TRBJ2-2	TGTGCCAGCCGGACAGTCGCGAACACCGGGGAGCTGTTTTTT	CASRTVANTGELFF
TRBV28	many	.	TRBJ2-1	TGTGCCAGCAACGCCCGAAGGAATGAGCAGTTCTTC	CASNARRNEQFF
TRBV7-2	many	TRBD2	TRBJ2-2	TGTGCCAGCAGCCTAGCGGGAGCCGGGGAGCTGTTTTTT	CASSLAGAGELFF
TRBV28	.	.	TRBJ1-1	TGTGCGAGCAAGTCTATTGTGAACACTGAAGCTTTCTTT	CASKSIVNTEAFF
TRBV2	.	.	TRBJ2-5	TGTGCCAGCAGTGGGGTGGCGAAAGAGACCCAGTACTTC	CASSGVAKETQYF
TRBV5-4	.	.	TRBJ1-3	TGTGCCAGCAGCTTGTGGGGGGGAAACACCATATATTTT	CASSLWGGNTIYF
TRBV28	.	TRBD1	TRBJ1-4	TGTGCCAGCAGTCGATGGCGGACAGGGGTTAATGAAAAACTGTTTTTT	CASSRWRTGVNEKLFF
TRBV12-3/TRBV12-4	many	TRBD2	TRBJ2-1	TGTGCCAGCAGCAAACTAGCGTCGGATGAGCAGTTCTTC	CASSKLASDEQFF
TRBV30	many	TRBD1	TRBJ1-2	TGTGCCTGGAGTGTATCGACAGGGCTCTATGGCTACACCTTC	CAWSVSTGLYGYTF
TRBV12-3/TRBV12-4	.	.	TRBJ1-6	TGTGCCAGCAGTTTCCAGCGAAGTCGAATCGACTCCTATAATTCACCCCTCCACTTT	CASSFQRSRIDSYNSPLHF
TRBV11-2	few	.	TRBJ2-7	TGTGCCAGCAGCTTCGGACCGACGGGCGAGCAGTACTTC	CASSFGPTGEQYF
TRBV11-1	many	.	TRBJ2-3	TGTGCCAGCAGCTCCCCTGGGAGGCATACAGATACGCAGTATTTT	CASSSPGRHTDTQYF
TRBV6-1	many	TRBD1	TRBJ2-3	TGTGCCAGCAGTAACAGGGGAAGCACAGATACGCAGTATTTT	CASSNRGSTDTQYF
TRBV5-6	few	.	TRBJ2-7	TGTGCCAGCAGCTTGTGGACGATTTACGAGCAGTACTTC	CASSLWTIYEQYF
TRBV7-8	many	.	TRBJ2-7	TGTGCCAGCAGCTTAGCGCGGACGATCGAGCAGTACTTC	CASSLARTIEQYF
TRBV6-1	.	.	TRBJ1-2	TGTGCCAGCAGTCAAAATCCGTCTCGAAACTATGGCTACACCTTC	CASSQNPSRNYGYTF
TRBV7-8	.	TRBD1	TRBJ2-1	TGTGCCAGCAGCTTTAACTTTTTTCTATCCGAACAGGGGGTCTTATTTGAGCAGTTCTTC	CASSFNFFLSEQGVLFEQFF
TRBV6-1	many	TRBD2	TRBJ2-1	TGTGCCAGCAGTTACGGCGGGAGGGCCCTCAATGAGCAGTTCTTC	CASSYGGRALNEQFF